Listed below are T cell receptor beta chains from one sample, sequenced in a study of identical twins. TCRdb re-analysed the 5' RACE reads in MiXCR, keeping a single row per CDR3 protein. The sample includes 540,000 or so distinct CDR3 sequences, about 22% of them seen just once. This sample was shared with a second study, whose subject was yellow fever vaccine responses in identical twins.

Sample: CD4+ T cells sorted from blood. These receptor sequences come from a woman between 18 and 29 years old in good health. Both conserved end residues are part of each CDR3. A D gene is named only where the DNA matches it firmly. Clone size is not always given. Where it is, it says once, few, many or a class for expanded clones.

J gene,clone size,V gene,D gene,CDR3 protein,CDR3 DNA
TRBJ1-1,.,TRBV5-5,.,CASSLVGTWNTEAFF,TGTGCCAGCAGCTTGGTGGGGACGTGGAACACTGAAGCTTTCTTT
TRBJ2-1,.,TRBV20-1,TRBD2,CSARDRRGAQLYNEQFF,TGCAGTGCTAGAGATCGGCGGGGGGCCCAGTTGTACAATGAGCAGTTCTTC
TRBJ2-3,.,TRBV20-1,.,CSARGQGGTDTQYF,TGCAGTGCTAGGGGGCAGGGAGGCACAGATACGCAGTATTTT
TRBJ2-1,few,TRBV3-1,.,CASSQGMANNNEQFF,TGTGCCAGCAGCCAAGGAATGGCTAACAACAATGAGCAGTTCTTC
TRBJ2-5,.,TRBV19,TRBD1,CASSRSWDRTTTQYF,TGTGCCAGTAGTAGAAGCTGGGACAGGACCACAACCCAGTACTTC
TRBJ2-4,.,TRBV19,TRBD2,CASSFSGGDIQYF,TGTGCCAGTAGTTTCTCTGGGGGGGACATTCAGTACTTC
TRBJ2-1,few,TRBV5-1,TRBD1,CASSFTPHQTGVMYNEQFF,TGCGCCAGCAGCTTCACACCCCATCAAACAGGGGTAATGTACAATGAGCAGTTCTTC
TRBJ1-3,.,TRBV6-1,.,CAGAEGSTGNTIYF,TGTGCCGGCGCGGAGGGGTCCACTGGAAACACCATATATTTT
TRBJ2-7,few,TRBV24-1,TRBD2,CATSDRTSGSYEQYF,TGTGCCACCAGTGACCGGACTAGCGGGAGCTACGAGCAGTACTTC
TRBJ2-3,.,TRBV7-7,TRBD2,CASSLGLAGAGDTQYF,TGTGCCAGCAGTCTGGGACTAGCGGGGGCAGGGGATACGCAGTATTTT
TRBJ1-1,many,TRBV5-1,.,CASSPFEGLNTEAFF,TGCGCCAGCAGCCCTTTCGAAGGGCTGAACACTGAAGCTTTCTTT
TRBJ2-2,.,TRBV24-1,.,CAASPSNTGELFF,TGTGCCGCCTCGCCATCGAACACCGGGGAGCTGTTTTTT
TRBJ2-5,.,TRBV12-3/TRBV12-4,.,CASSFRDSGLQETQYF,TGTGCCAGCAGTTTCCGGGATAGCGGTTTACAAGAGACCCAGTACTTC
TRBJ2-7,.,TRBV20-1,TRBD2,CSARRTSGAYEQYF,TGCAGTGCCCGCCGGACTAGCGGGGCCTACGAGCAGTACTTC